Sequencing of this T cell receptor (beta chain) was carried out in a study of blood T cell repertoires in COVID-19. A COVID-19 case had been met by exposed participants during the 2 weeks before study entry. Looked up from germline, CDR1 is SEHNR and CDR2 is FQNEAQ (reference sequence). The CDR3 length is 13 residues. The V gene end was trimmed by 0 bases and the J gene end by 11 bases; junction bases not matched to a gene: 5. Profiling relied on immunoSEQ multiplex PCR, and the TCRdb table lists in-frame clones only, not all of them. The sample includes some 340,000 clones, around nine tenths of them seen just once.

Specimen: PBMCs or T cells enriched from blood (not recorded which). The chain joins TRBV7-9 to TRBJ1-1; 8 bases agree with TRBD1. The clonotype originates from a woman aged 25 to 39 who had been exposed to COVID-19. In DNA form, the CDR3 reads TGTGCCAGCAGCTTAGCGTTGGACAGGGTTGCTTTCTTT. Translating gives CASSLALDRVAFF.